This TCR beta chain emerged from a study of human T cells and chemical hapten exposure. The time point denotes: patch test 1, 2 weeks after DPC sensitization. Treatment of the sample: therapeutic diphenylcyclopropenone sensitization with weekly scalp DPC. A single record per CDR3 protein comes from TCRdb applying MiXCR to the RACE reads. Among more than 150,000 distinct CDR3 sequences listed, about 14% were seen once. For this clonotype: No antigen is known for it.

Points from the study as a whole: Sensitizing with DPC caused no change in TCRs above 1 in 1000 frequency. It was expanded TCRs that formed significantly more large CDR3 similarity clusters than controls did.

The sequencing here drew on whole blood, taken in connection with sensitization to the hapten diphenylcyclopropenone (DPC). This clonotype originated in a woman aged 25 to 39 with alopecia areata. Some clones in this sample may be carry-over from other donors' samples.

CDR3 coding DNA: TGTGCCAGCAGCTCCCTAGCGGGAGGGCCCTATGAGCAGTTCTTC. It specifies CASSSLAGGPYEQFF. The rearrangement joins TRBV6-6 to TRBJ2-1, with 12 bases fitting TRBD2. The junction had 8 bases not matched to a gene; V was cut back by 6 bases and J by 8 bases. Germline V gene lookup returns CDR1 MNHNY and CDR2 SVGAGI (reference sequence). This CDR3 comprises 15 residues.